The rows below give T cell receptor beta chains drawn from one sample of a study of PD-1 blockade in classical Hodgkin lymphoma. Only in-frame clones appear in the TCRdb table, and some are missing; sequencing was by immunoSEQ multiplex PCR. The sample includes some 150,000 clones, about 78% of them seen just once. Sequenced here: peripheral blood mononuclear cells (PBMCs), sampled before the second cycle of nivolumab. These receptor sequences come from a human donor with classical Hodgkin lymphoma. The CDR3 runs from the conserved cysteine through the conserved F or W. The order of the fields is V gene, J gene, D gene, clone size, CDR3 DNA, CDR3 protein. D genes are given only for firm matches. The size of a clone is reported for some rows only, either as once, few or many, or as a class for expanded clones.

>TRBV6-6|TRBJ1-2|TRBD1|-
TGTGCCAGCACTCAGGGGGCCTATGGCTACACCTTC
CASTQGAYGYTF
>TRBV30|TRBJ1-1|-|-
TGTGCCAGCAGCGCCGACACGAACACTGAAGCTTTCTTT
CASSADTNTEAFF
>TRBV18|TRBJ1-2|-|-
TGTGCCAGCTCACAATCTACAACAGGGATCGACTATGGCTACACCTTC
CASSQSTTGIDYGYTF
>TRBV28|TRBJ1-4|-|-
TGTGCCAGCAATGGATACGAAAAACTGTTTTTT
CASNGYEKLFF
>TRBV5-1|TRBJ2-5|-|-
TGCGCCAGCAGCAGCCCGTGGGCGATCCAAGAGACCCAGTACTTC
CASSSPWAIQETQYF
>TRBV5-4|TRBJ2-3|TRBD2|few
TGTGCCAGCAGCTTGCAAAGCGGGGGCACAGATACGCAGTATTTT
CASSLQSGGTDTQYF
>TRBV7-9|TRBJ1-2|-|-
TGTGCCAGCAGCTTAGTTCGGGGTAGGGGCTACACCTTC
CASSLVRGRGYTF
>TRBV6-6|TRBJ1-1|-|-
TGTGCCAGCAGTTCCCGGTCGGGGGGTTTAAACACTGAAGCTTTCTTT
CASSSRSGGLNTEAFF
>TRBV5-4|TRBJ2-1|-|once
TGTGCCAGCAGCTTGGGTAACCTGGGGCTAACCTACAATGAGCAGTTCTTC
CASSLGNLGLTYNEQFF
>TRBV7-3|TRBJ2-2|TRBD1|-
TGTGCCAGCAGCCCACAGGGGGACGGGGAGCTGTTTTTT
CASSPQGDGELFF
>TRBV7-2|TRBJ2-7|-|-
TGTGCCAGCAGCTTACATCCCTTACGCGAGCAGTACTTC
CASSLHPLREQYF
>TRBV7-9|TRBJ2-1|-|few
TGTGCCAGCAGCTTGGGGTGGGGGGCGGAAAACTATGAGCAGTTCTTC
CASSLGWGAENYEQFF
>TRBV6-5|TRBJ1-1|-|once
TGTGCCAGCAGACGAAAACAGAAGAACACTGAAGCTTTCTTT
CASRRKQKNTEAFF
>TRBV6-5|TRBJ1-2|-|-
TGTGCCAGCAGAAACAGGTTCGGGGACTATGGCTACACCTTC
CASRNRFGDYGYTF
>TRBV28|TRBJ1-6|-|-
TGTGCCAGCAGTTTATCGGGCTTGATTCTGAGCCTCCACTTT
CASSLSGLILSLHF
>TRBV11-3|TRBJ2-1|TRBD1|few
TGTGCCAGCAGCCCGACAGGGGCTGAGGGATTTGAGCAGTTCTTC
CASSPTGAEGFEQFF
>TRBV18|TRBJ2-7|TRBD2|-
TGTGCCAGCTCACCACCACATGGCGGGAGCCCATCTTCCTACGAGCAGTACTTC
CASSPPHGGSPSSYEQYF
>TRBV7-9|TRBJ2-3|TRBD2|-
TGTGCCAGCAGCACCCCACTAGCGGGGGGGTGGGATACGCAGTATTTT
CASSTPLAGGWDTQYF
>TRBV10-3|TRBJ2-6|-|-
TGTGCCATCAGAATCACTGGGGCCAACGTCCTGACTTTC
CAIRITGANVLTF
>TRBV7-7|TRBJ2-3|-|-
TGTGCTAGCAGCTTAGTCGACAGTAGCACAGATACGCAGTATTTT
CASSLVDSSTDTQYF
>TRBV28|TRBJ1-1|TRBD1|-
TGTGCCAGCAGCACATGGACGGGACAGGCCTGGGGCACTGAAGCTTTCTTT
CASSTWTGQAWGTEAFF
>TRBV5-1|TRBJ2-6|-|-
TGCGCCAGCACAAACCAACCTGGGGCCAACGTCCTGACTTTC
CASTNQPGANVLTF
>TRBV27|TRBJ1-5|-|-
TGTGCCAGCAGTTTATCCCGGGGACCCTCGTCTGGGCCCCAGCATTTT
CASSLSRGPSSGPQHF
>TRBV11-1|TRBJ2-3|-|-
TGTGCCAGCAGCCCGAGACCCCCGGAGGCCACAGATACGCAGTATTTT
CASSPRPPEATDTQYF
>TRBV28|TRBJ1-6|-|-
TGTGCCAGCAGTTTGGGAGACATCAGTTCTCCCCTCCACTTT
CASSLGDISSPLHF
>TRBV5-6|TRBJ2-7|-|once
TGTGCCAGCAGCTTGGGGTTCGGGGAGCAGTACTTC
CASSLGFGEQYF
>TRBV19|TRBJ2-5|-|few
TGTGCCAGTAGTATAGACTTCTCCGGGGGAGAAGAGACCCAGTACTTC
CASSIDFSGGEETQYF
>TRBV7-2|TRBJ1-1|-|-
TGTGCCAGCAGCTTAAAGACGGTGAACACTGAAGCTTTCTTT
CASSLKTVNTEAFF
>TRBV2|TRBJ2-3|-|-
TGTGCCAGCAGTGACTCCGGGGAGATTGATACGCAGTATTTT
CASSDSGEIDTQYF
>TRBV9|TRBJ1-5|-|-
TGTGCCAGCAGTCCACCCGAAGCCCCCCCCGAAGGGTTGGCTCACAATCAGCCCCAGCATTTT
CASSPPEAPPEGLAHNQPQHF
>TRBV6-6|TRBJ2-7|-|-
TGTGCCAGCAGTTACTCGGCCTACGAGCAGTACTTC
CASSYSAYEQYF
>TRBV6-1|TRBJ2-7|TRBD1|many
TGTGCCAGCAGTTCCCAGGGGGCTGGAAACGAGCAGTACTTC
CASSSQGAGNEQYF
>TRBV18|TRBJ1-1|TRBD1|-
TGTGCCAGCTCACCGCCGGGACAGGGAGGCACTGAAGCTTTCTTT
CASSPPGQGGTEAFF
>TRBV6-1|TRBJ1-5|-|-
TGTGCCAGCAGGGGACACCGCAATCAGCCCCAGCATTTT
CASRGHRNQPQHF
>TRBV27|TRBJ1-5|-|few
TGTGCCAGCAGCCCCCGGCGGGACTCTTGGCCCCAGCATTTT
CASSPRRDSWPQHF
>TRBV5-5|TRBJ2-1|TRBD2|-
TGTGCCAGCAGCTTGGTTGGGGCTAGCGGGACCAATGAGCAGTTCTTC
CASSLVGASGTNEQFF
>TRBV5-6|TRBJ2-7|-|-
TGTGCCAGCAGCTTGGAAAACAGGGTTGGGTGGTACGAGCAGTACTTC
CASSLENRVGWYEQYF
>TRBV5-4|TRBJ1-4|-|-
TGTGCCAGCAGCTTGGTTGGGGTAGAAAAACTGTTTTTT
CASSLVGVEKLFF
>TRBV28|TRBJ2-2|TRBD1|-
TGTGCCAGCAGGACACAGGGGATGGACACCGGGGAGCTGTTTTTT
CASRTQGMDTGELFF
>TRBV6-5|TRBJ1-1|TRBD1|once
TGTGCCAGCAGCGCAGGACAGGACACTGAAGCTTTCTTT
CASSAGQDTEAFF
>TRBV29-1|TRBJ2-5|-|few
TGCAGTGGTGGAGGAGGTGTAGCCCAAAAGACGGAGACCCAGTACTTC
CSGGGGVAQKTETQYF